This T cell receptor beta chain was retrieved from a study of blood T cell repertoires in COVID-19. Study-level background: The United States, Italy and Spain supplied acute and convalescent COVID-19 samples. PBMCs, B-cell-depleted T cells, or T cells were the source of the cDNA or gDNA that made up the material.

As processed by the authors: Amplification with reference gene primers provided the estimates of nucleated cell counts. Profiling relied on immunoSEQ multiplex PCR, and the TCRdb table lists in-frame clones only, not all of them. V, J and clone size were drawn from that table, and D and trimming were deduced from the DNA. In the table there are approximately 100,000 clones, roughly 84% of which are singletons. This clone has just a few counts. J lost 6 bases, V lost 2 bases, and 4 bases had no gene match. CDR1 is MNHNS and CDR2 is SASEGT in the germline V gene. The CDR3 runs 14 residues. Sequencing was carried out using peripheral blood. The rearrangement links TRBV6-1 to TRBJ1-2; 9 bases agree with TRBD1. The receptor comes from a human donor in a cohort sampled during active COVID-19. DNA of the CDR3: TGTGCCAGCAGTGAATTACAGGGGGCTGATGGCTACACCTTC. Protein product: CASSELQGADGYTF.